The subject of this entry is one TCR beta chain. Its antigen is not identified. This record comes from a study of T cell responses to AZD1222 COVID-19 vaccine. General observations from the study: Vaccine-associated CD4 TCRs spanned spike, dominant at 160-218 and 743-854. Baseline serostatus was positive in only a handful of AZD1222 recipients. Clonal diversity was possibly underestimated, and the donors were mostly white British, with more females.

CDR1 LNHDA and CDR2 SQIVND come from the germline V gene (reference sequence). The CDR3 is made up of 16 amino acids. J was trimmed by 0 bases and V by 6 bases; bases with no gene match: 9. Clones were sequenced by immunoSEQ multiplex PCR, and TCRdb holds only the in-frame ones, with some missing. The sample carries fewer than 110,000 clones, about 85% recorded once. This clonotype was sampled from an adult who received the AZD1222 COVID-19 vaccine. The chain has TRBV19 and TRBJ2-5; the match to TRBD1 covers 8 bases. This material consisted of peripheral blood, taken 28 days after the second AZD1222 dose. The CDR3 loop reads CASRSDRAEYQETQYF. The CDR3 nucleotides are TGTGCCAGTAGATCGGACAGGGCTGAGTACCAAGAGACCCAGTACTTC.